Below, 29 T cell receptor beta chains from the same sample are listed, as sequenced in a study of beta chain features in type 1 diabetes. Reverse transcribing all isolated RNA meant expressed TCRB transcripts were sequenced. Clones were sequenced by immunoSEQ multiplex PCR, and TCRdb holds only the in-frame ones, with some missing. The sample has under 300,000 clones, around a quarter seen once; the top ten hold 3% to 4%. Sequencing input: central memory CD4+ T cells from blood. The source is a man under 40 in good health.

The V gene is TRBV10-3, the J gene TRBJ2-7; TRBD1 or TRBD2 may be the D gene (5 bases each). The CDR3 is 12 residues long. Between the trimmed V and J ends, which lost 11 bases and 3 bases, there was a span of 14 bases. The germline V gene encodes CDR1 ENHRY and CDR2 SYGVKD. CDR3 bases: TGTGCCTCGACCGGGGACCTCTACGAGCAGTACTTC. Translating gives CASTGDLYEQYF.

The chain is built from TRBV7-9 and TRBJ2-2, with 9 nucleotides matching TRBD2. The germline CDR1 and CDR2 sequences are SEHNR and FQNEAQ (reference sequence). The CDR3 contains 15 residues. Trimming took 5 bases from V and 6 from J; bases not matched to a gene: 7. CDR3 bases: TGTGCCAGCAGCGCCCGGACTAGCGACCCCGGGGAGCTGTTTTTT. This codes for CASSARTSDPGELFF.

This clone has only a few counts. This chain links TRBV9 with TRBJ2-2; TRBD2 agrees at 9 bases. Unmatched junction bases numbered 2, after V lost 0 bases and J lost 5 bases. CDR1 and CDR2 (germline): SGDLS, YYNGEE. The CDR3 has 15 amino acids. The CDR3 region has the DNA TGTGCCAGCAGCGTAGGCACTAGCGGGACCGGGGAGCTGTTTTTT. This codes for CASSVGTSGTGELFF.

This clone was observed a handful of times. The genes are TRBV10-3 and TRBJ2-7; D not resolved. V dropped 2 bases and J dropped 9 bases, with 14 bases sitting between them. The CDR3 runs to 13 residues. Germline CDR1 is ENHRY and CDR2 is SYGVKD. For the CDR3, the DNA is TGTGCCATCAGTGAGCCCTTGTCGAGTTTGCAGTACTTC. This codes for CAISEPLSSLQYF.

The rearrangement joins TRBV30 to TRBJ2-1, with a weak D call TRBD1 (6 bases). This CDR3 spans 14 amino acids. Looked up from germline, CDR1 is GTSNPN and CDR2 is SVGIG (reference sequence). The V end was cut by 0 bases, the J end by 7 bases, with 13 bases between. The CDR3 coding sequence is TGTGCCTGGAGTGTTTCGGGACAAAGAAATGAGCAGTTCTTC. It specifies CAWSVSGQRNEQFF.

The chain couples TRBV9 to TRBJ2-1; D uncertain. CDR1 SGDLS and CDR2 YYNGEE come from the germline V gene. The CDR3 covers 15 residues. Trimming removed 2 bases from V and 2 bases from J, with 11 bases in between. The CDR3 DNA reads TGTGCCAGCAGCGTTCAAGCGCGAGCCTACAATGAGCAGTTCTTC. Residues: CASSVQARAYNEQFF.

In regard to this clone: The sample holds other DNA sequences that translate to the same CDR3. This CDR3 is CASSQGNYGYTF. DNA for the CDR3: TGTGCCAGCAGCCAGGGTAATTATGGCTACACCTTC. V is TRBV25-1 and J is TRBJ1-2; a possible D gene is TRBD1 (5 bases). Germline V CDR1 and CDR2: MGHDK, SYGVNS. The CDR3 has 12 residues. V was cut by 6 bases and J by 5 bases, with 10 bases left in between.

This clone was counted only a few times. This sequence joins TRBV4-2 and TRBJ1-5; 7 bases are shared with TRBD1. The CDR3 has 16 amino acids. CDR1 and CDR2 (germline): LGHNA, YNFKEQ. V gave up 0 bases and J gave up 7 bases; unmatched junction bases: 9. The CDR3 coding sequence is TGTGCCAGCAGCCAAGATTCAGGGGGGGGCATACAGCCCCAGCATTTT. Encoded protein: CASSQDSGGGIQPQHF.

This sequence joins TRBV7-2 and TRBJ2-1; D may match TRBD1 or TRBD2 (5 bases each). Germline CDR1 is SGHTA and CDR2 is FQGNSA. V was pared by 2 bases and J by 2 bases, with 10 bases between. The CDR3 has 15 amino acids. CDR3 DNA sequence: TGTGCCAGCAGCTTAAGCACGGGACCCTACAATGAGCAGTTCTTC. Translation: CASSLSTGPYNEQFF.

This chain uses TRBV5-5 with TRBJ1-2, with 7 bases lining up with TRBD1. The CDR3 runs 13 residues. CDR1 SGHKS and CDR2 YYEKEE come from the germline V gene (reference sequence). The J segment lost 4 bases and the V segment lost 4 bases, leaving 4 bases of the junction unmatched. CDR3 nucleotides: TGTGCCAGCAGCGGACAGGACATCTATGGCTACACCTTC. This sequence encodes CASSGQDIYGYTF.

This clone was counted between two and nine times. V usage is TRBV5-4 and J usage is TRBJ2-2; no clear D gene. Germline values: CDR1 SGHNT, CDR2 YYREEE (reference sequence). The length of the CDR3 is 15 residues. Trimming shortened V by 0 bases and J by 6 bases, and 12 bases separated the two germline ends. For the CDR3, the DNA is TGTGCCAGCAGCTTGGCTCCAGCTAACGCCGGGGAGCTGTTTTTT. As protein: CASSLAPANAGELFF.

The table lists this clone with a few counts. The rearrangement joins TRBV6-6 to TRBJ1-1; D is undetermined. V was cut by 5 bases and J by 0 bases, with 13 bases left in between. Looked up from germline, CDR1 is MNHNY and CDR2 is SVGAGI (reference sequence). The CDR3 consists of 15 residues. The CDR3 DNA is TGTGCCAGCAGTCGAAGTCACGACATGAACACTGAAGCTTTCTTT. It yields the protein CASSRSHDMNTEAFF.

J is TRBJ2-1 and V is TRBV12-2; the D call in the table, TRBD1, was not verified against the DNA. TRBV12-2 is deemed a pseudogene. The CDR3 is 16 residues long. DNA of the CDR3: TGTGCAAGTCGCTCCTTGGAACAGGGATTATACAATGAGCAGTTCTTC. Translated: CASRSLEQGLYNEQFF.

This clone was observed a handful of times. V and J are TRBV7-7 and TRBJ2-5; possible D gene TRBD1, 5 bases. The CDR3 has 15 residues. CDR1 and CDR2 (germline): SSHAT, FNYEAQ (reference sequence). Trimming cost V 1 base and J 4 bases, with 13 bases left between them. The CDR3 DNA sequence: TGTGCCAGCAGCTTAGGAGTAGGGGCGTTAGAGACCCAGTACTTC. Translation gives CASSLGVGALETQYF.

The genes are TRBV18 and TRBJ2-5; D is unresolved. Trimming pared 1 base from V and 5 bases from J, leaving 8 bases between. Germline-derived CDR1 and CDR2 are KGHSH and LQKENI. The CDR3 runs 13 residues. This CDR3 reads CASSPRQVETQYF. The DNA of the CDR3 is TGTGCCAGCTCACCACGTCAGGTTGAGACCCAGTACTTC.

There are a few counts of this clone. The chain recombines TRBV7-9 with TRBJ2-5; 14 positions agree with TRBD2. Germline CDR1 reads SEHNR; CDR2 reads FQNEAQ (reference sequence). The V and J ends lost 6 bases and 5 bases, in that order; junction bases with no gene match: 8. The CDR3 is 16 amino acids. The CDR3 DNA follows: TGTGCCAGCAGTTTGACTAGCGGGAGGGCCGGTGAGACCCAGTACTTC. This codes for CASSLTSGRAGETQYF.

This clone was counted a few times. CDR3 sequence: CASSLDPGANIQYF. The CDR3 nucleotides are TGTGCCAGCAGCCTAGATCCAGGGGCAAACATTCAGTACTTC. The genes are TRBV9 and TRBJ2-4, with D possibly TRBD1 on 6 matching bases. There are 14 residues in the CDR3. V was pared by 4 bases and J by 6 bases, with 14 bases between. The germline gives CDR1 SGDLS, CDR2 YYNGEE.

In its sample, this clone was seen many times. The CDR3 region has the DNA TGTGCCACCAGCGAGACTAGCGGGAGGGCAAATGAGCAGTTCTTC. Residues: CATSETSGRANEQFF. The rearrangement links TRBV15 to TRBJ2-1; TRBD2 matches at 14 bases. Germline CDR1 reads LNHNV; CDR2 reads YYDKDF (reference sequence). The V segment lost 5 bases and the J segment 7 bases; nucleotides outside the gene matches: 4. This CDR3 spans 15 amino acids. Complete variable domain (other parts from reference TRBV15 and TRBJ2-1): DAMVIQNPRYQVTQFGKPVTLSCSQTLNHNVMYWYQQKSSQAPKLLFHYYDKDFNNEADTPDNFQSRRPNTSFCFLDIRSPGLGDTAMYLCATSETSGRANEQFFGPGTRLTVL.

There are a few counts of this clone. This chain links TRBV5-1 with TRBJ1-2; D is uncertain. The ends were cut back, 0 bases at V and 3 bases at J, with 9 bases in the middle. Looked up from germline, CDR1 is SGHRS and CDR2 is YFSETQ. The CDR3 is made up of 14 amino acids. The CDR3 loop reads CASSLEALDYGYTF. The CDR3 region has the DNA TGCGCCAGCAGCTTGGAGGCCTTAGACTATGGCTACACCTTC.

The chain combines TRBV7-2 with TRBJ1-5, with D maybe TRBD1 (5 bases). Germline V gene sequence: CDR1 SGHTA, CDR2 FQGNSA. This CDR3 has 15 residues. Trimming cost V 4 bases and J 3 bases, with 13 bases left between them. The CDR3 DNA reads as TGTGCCAGCAGCTCTGGGGGGGTTATCAATCAGCCCCAGCATTTT. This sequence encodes CASSSGGVINQPQHF.

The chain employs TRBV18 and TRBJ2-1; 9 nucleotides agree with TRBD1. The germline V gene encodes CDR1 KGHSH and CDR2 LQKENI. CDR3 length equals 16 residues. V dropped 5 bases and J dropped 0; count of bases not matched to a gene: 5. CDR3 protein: CASSTGTGSSYNEQFF. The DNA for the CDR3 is TGTGCCAGCTCAACCGGGACAGGGAGCTCCTACAATGAGCAGTTCTTC.

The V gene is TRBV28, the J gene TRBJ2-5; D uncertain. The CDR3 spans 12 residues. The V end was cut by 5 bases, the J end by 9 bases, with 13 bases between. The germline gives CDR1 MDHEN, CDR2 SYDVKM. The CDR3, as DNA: TGTGCCAGCAGTCCAGGTCGGATTCCCCAGTACTTC. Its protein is CASSPGRIPQYF. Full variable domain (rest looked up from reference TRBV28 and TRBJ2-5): DVKVTQSSRYLVKRTGEKVFLECVQDMDHENMFWYRQDPGLGLRLIYFSYDVKMKEKGDIPEGYSVSREKKERFSLILESASTNQTSMYLCASSPGRIPQYFGPGTRLLVL.

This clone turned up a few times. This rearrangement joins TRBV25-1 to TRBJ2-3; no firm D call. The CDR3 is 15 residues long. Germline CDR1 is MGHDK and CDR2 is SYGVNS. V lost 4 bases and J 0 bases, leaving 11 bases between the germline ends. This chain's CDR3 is CASSAPPASTDTQYF. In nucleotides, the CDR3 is TGTGCCAGCAGTGCTCCCCCGGCTAGCACAGATACGCAGTATTTT.

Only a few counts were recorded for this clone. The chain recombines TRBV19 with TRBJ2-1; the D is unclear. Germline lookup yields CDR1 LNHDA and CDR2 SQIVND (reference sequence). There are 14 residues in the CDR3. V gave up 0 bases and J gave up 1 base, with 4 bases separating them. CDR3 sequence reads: CASSIEGSYNEQFF. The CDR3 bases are TGTGCCAGTAGTATAGAGGGTTCCTACAATGAGCAGTTCTTC.

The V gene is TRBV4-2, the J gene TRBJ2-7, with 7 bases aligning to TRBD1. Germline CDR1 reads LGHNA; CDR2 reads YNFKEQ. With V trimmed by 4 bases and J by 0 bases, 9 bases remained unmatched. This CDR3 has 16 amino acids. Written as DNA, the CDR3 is TGTGCCAGCAGCCTTGCTGGGGGACAGCTCTCCTACGAGCAGTACTTC. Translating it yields CASSLAGGQLSYEQYF.

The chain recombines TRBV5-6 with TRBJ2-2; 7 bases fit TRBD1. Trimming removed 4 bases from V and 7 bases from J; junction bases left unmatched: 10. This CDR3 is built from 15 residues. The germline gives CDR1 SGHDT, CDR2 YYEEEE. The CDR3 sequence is CASSRDSRRNGELFF. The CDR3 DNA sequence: TGTGCCAGCAGCCGGGACAGCCGACGAAACGGGGAGCTGTTTTTT.

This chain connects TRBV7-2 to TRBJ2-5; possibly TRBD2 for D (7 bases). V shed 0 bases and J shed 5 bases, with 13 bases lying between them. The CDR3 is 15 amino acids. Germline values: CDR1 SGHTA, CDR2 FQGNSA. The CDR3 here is CASSLAGGPGETQYF. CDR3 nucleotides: TGTGCCAGCAGCTTAGCGGGGGGGCCTGGTGAGACCCAGTACTTC.

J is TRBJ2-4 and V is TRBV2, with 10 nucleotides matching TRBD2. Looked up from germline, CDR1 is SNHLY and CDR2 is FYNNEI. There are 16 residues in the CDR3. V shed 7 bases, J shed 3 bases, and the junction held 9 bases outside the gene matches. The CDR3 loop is CASTPPLAGVKNIQYF. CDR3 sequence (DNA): TGTGCCAGCACCCCCCCGCTAGCGGGGGTCAAAAACATTCAGTACTTC.

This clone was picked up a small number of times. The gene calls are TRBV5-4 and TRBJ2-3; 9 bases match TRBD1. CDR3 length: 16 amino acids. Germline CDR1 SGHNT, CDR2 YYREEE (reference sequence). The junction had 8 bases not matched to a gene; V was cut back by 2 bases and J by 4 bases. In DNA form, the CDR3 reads TGTGCCAGCAGCTTCCCTCCGACAGGGGGAGCAGATACGCAGTATTTT. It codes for CASSFPPTGGADTQYF.